This T cell receptor beta chain was captured in a study of shared clonotypes between healthy human individuals. Concerning this clone: A junction boundary mismatches the germline segment, possibly from a read error.

Each replicate PCR on the sorted subsets used about 220 ng DNA (around 30,000 T cell genomes). Profiled with immunoSEQ multiplex PCR; TCRdb holds only in-frame clones, not every one. The sample has about 1.5 million clones; 95% to 99% are singletons. The sequence derives from a man aged 25-45 years in good health. Sequences were obtained from naive CD4+ T cells sorted from blood. Subset described: CD45RA+ positively selected.

The CDR3: CASSPPGLTYGQYF. CDR3 bases: TGTGCCAGCTCACCTCCGGGACTGACTTACGGGCAGTACTTC. This chain connects TRBV18 to TRBJ2-7; a possible D gene is TRBD2 (6 bases). Germline V gene data show CDR1 as KGHSH and CDR2 as LQKENI. The CDR3 is 14 amino acids.